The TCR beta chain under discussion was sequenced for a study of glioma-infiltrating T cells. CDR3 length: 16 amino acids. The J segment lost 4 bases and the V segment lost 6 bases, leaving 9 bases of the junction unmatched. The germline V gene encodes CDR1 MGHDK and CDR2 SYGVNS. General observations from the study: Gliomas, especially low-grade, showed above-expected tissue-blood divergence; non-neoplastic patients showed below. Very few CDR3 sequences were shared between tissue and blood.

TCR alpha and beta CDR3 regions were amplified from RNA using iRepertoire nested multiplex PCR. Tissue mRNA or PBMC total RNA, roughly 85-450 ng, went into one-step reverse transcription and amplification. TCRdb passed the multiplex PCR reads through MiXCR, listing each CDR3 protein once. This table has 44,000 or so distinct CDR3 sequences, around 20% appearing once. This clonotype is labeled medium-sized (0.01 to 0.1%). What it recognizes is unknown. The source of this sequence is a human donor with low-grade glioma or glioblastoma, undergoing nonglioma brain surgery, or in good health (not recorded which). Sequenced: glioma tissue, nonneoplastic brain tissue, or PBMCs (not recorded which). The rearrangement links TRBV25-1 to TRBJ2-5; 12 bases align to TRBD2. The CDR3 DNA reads TGTGCCAGCAGCCCGGGACTAGCGGGTGGGGGAGAGACCCAGTACTTC. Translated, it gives CASSPGLAGGGETQYF.